A single sample gave rise to the 17 T cell receptor beta chains below, sequenced in a study of OX40 agonist ivuxolimab in advanced cancers. Clones were sequenced by immunoSEQ multiplex PCR, and TCRdb holds only the in-frame ones, with some missing. Among 42,000 or so clones listed, roughly 90% were seen once. The source material was CD4+ or CD8+ T cells sorted from blood, sampled in a trial of the OX40 agonist ivuxolimab. These receptors were taken from an adult with an advanced solid tumor such as melanoma, head and neck, liver or kidney cancer.

The V and J genes are TRBV7-9 and TRBJ1-1; the match to TRBD1 covers 9 bases. CDR1 SEHNR and CDR2 FQNEAQ come from the germline V gene (reference sequence). The junction had 10 bases not matched to a gene; V was cut back by 5 bases and J by 9 bases. CDR3 length equals 14 residues. The CDR3 bases are TGTGCCAGCAGCCGCCGGGACAGGGAGGTCCAAGCTTTCTTT. This translates into CASSRRDREVQAFF. The full variable domain, completed using reference TRBV7-9 and TRBJ1-1, is DTGVSQNPRHKITKRGQNVTFRCDPISEHNRLYWYRQTLGQGPEFLTYFQNEAQLEKSRLLSDRFSAERPKGSFSTLEIQRTEQGDSAMYLCASSRRDREVQAFFGQGTRLTVV.

This chain joins TRBV7-3 and TRBJ2-6, with unresolved D. Germline V lookup: CDR1 SGHTA, CDR2 FQGTGA. The length of the CDR3 is 14 residues. V was clipped by 5 bases and J by 0 bases, with 5 bases between them. The chain's CDR3 is CASSAFSGANVLTF. CDR3 coding DNA: TGTGCCAGCAGCGCATTCTCTGGGGCCAACGTCCTGACTTTC.

CDR3 amino acids: CASSDPVPAGRNEQFF. CDR3 in DNA: TGTGCCAGCAGTGACCCTGTACCTGCCGGTAGAAATGAGCAGTTCTTC. The rearrangement uses TRBV2 and TRBJ2-1; D is ambiguous. V shed 3 bases and J shed 7 bases, with 19 bases lying between them. The CDR3 length is 16 residues. The germline V gene has CDR1 SNHLY and CDR2 FYNNEI.

V gene TRBV6-5 combines with J gene TRBJ1-5; the D gene is possibly TRBD1 (5 bases). The V gene lost 0 bases and the J gene lost 6 bases, with 12 bases spanning the gap. Germline V gene lookup returns CDR1 MNHEY and CDR2 SVGAGI. This CDR3 has 15 residues. The CDR3 nucleotides read TGTGCCAGCAGTTACTCGATCGGGGGGAGTCAGCCCCAGCATTTT. This sequence encodes CASSYSIGGSQPQHF.

A single count supports this clone. The chain links TRBV6-6 to TRBJ2-2, with a tentative D call TRBD1 (6 bases). Trimming took off 7 bases at V and 4 bases at J, with 13 bases between the two ends. The CDR3 consists of 14 residues. Looked up from germline, CDR1 is MNHNY and CDR2 is SVGAGI (reference sequence). The CDR3 DNA reads as TGTGCCAGCATGATCCTCAGGGGCACCGGGGAGCTGTTTTTT. Translated, it gives CASMILRGTGELFF.

This clone counts as medium-sized. This chain links TRBV11-3 with TRBJ2-7; D not certain. Germline assignment: CDR1 SGHNT and CDR2 YENEEA. Trimming pared 2 bases from V and 7 bases from J, leaving 9 bases between. This CDR3 contains 12 residues. The CDR3 spells CASSLYEGEQYF. The CDR3 nucleotides are TGTGCCAGCAGCTTATATGAAGGAGAGCAGTACTTC.

The rearrangement links TRBV6-6 to TRBJ1-4; D gene unclear. Germline CDR1 and CDR2: MNHNY and SVGAGI (reference sequence). This CDR3 has 13 residues. V was clipped by 7 bases and J by 7 bases, with 13 bases between them. The CDR3 spells CASTQRSGEKLFF. CDR3 DNA sequence: TGTGCCAGCACCCAAAGGTCTGGTGAAAAACTGTTTTTT.

The chain employs TRBV30 and TRBJ2-5; 8 nucleotides match TRBD2. With 5 bases clipped from V and 3 bases from J, the junction kept 11 bases outside the gene matches. CDR1 is GTSNPN and CDR2 is SVGIG in the germline V gene (reference sequence). This CDR3 region has 15 residues. In DNA, the CDR3 is TGTGCCTGGGGTAGAGCGGCGGGGGGAGAAGAGACCCAGTACTTC. It is translated as CAWGRAAGGEETQYF.

The V and J genes are TRBV18 and TRBJ1-2; 9 bases fit TRBD1. The CDR3 length is 15 residues. The junction had 4 bases not matched to a gene; V was cut back by 3 bases and J by 2 bases. In germline, CDR1 is KGHSH, CDR2 LQKENI. CDR3 in DNA: TGTGCCAGCTCACCGGGGGACAGGGCAAACTATGGCTACACCTTC. This codes for CASSPGDRANYGYTF.

There are a few counts of this clone. The chain employs TRBV4-3 and TRBJ2-6, with TRBD1 as a possible D gene (6 bases). V was cut by 1 base and J by 0 bases, with 13 bases left in between. CDR3 size: 18 residues. The V gene's germline CDR1 is LGHNA and CDR2 YSLEER. The CDR3 DNA sequence: TGCGCCAGCAGCCAAGCCTACGGGGACATCTCTGGGGCCAACGTCCTGACTTTC. Translated, it gives CASSQAYGDISGANVLTF.

The CDR3 bases are TGCGCCAGCAGCCAAGGTAGAAGCCCAACTAATGAAAAACTGTTTTTT. Translating it yields CASSQGRSPTNEKLFF. V is TRBV4-1 and J is TRBJ1-4; D unresolved. CDR3 length: 16 amino acids. Germline assignment: CDR1 MGHRA and CDR2 YSYEKL. Trimming cost V 1 base and J 0 bases, with 9 bases left between them.

In this sample, this clone turned up a few times. The V call is TRBV5-1, the J call TRBJ1-1; unclear D gene. Deletions cut 4 bases from V and 1 base from J, with 8 bases between. The germline V gene has CDR1 SGHRS and CDR2 YFSETQ. This CDR3 is 13 amino acids long. This CDR3 reads CASSPQGNTEAFF. For the CDR3, the DNA is TGCGCCAGCAGCCCCCAAGGGAACACTGAAGCTTTCTTT. The whole variable domain, filled in from reference TRBV5-1 and TRBJ1-1, reads KAGVTQTPRYLIKTRGQQVTLSCSPISGHRSVSWYQQTPGQGLQFLFEYFSETQRNKGNFPGRFSGRQFSNSRSEMNVSTLELGDSALYLCASSPQGNTEAFFGQGTRLTVV.

The rearrangement links TRBV7-6 to TRBJ2-1, with 8 bases matching TRBD1. This CDR3 is 16 amino acids long. CDR1 and CDR2 from the germline V gene are SGHVS and FNYEAQ. V was clipped by 4 bases and J by 3 bases; unmatched bases: 8. The chain's CDR3 is CASSSSGTGFYNEQFF. CDR3 coding DNA: TGTGCCAGCAGCTCCTCCGGGACAGGCTTCTACAATGAGCAGTTCTTC.

This chain joins TRBV7-6 and TRBJ2-5; the match to TRBD2 covers 8 bases. Trimming removed 3 bases from V and 2 bases from J; junction bases left unmatched: 14. This CDR3 is 18 amino acids long. Germline values: CDR1 SGHVS, CDR2 FNYEAQ. The CDR3 protein is CASSFISTSGGKQETQYF. The CDR3, as DNA: TGTGCCAGCAGCTTCATAAGTACAAGCGGGGGAAAACAAGAGACCCAGTACTTC.

The chain is built from TRBV18 and TRBJ1-1; D is possibly TRBD1 (6 bases). Trimming left V 1 base short and J 0 bases short, with 12 bases between. Germline CDR1 is KGHSH and CDR2 is LQKENI. The CDR3 length is 16 residues. CDR3 region: CASSPLTGTMNTEAFF. The CDR3 DNA is TGTGCCAGCTCACCACTCACAGGGACCATGAACACTGAAGCTTTCTTT.

The V call is TRBV29-1, the J call TRBJ1-3; no definite D call. CDR1 is SQVTM and CDR2 is ANQGSEA in the germline V gene. The V gene lost 7 bases and the J gene lost 3 bases, with 13 bases spanning the gap. The CDR3 totals 13 residues. CDR3 loop: CSAVPESGNTIYF. The CDR3 coding sequence is TGCAGCGCCGTACCAGAGAGTGGAAACACCATATATTTT. The variable domain in full, with the rest retrieved from reference TRBV29-1 and TRBJ1-3, is SAVISQKPSRDICQRGTSLTIQCQVDSQVTMMFWYRQQPGQSLTLIATANQGSEATYESGFVIDKFPISRPNLTFSTLTVSNMSPEDSSIYLCSAVPESGNTIYFGEGSWLTVV.

This CDR3 is CASSVGQGAGELFF. CDR3 in DNA: TGTGCCAGCAGCGTAGGACAGGGAGCCGGGGAGCTGTTTTTT. The chain is built from TRBV9 and TRBJ2-2, with TRBD1 matching over 7 bases. There are 14 residues in the CDR3. Germline CDR1 SGDLS, CDR2 YYNGEE. Unmatched junction bases numbered 2, after V lost 0 bases and J lost 6 bases.